These T cell receptor beta chains were read from a single sample in a study of blood T cell repertoires in COVID-19. TCRdb's copy holds only in-frame clones and misses some; the assay was immunoSEQ multiplex PCR. Seen here are about 160,000 clones, around 90% observed once, and the top ten hold about 2%. Material for sequencing was peripheral blood. These receptor sequences come from a man between 18 and 29 years old with acute or convalescent COVID-19. CDR3s include the opening cysteine and the closing phenylalanine or tryptophan. The D gene is left open where the match is weak. A clone size is listed for some rows: how often the clone was seen (once, few, many), or a class if it is expanded.

clone size	D gene	CDR3 length	V gene	J gene	CDR3 DNA	CDR3 protein
.	TRBD1	12	TRBV18	TRBJ2-5	TGTGCCAGCTCACAAGGACAGGGGAACCAGTACTTC	CASSQGQGNQYF
.	.	15	TRBV4-1	TRBJ1-4	TGCGCCAGCAGCCAAGAGACTCTACTTGGGGAAAAACTGTTTTTT	CASSQETLLGEKLFF
.	.	16	TRBV7-5	TRBJ1-1	TGTGCCAGAAGCTTATTAATGTGGGCGGGACAGCCTGAAGCTTTCTTT	CARSLLMWAGQPEAFF
.	.	14	TRBV4-1	TRBJ1-5	TGCGCCAGCAGCCAAGTAGACAAGGCTCAGCCCCAGCATTTT	CASSQVDKAQPQHF
.	TRBD1	14	TRBV25-1	TRBJ2-7	TGTGCCAGCAGACCGACAGGGGGGACCTACGAGCAGTACTTC	CASRPTGGTYEQYF
.	.	10	TRBV19	TRBJ1-1	TGTGCCAGTAAGGGGGGGGAAGCTTTCTTT	CASKGGEAFF
once	TRBD1	15	TRBV5-4	TRBJ1-2	TGTGCCAGCAGCCCGGAACAGGGGGCAACGGACGGCTACACCTTC	CASSPEQGATDGYTF
.	TRBD1	14	TRBV27	TRBJ1-2	TGTGCCAGCAGTACAGGGGGCGGTCTCTATGGCTACACCTTC	CASSTGGGLYGYTF
.	.	14	TRBV19	TRBJ1-4	TGTGCCAGTAGTCCCACAGGGACGAGTGAAAAACTGTTTTTT	CASSPTGTSEKLFF
few	.	15	TRBV7-9	TRBJ2-1	TGTGCCAGCAGCGCTGGGACATCTGACTACAATGAGCAGTTCTTC	CASSAGTSDYNEQFF
few	TRBD2	16	TRBV5-1	TRBJ2-1	TGCGCCAGCAGCTTTGCGGTACTAGCGGGAGGGGGTGAGCAGTTCTTC	CASSFAVLAGGGEQFF
.	.	18	TRBV9	TRBJ2-7	TGTGCCAGCAGCGTAGGAGAGCGCGGCGGGTATAAGGACTACGAGCAGTACTTC	CASSVGERGGYKDYEQYF
.	TRBD2	16	TRBV19	TRBJ2-2	TGTGCCAGTAGTACACTAGCGGGAGGGCCGGGCGGGGAGCTGTTTTTT	CASSTLAGGPGGELFF
.	.	14	TRBV19	TRBJ1-5	TGTGCCAGTAGTCTCCAGGGTAGGGATCAGCCCCAGCATTTT	CASSLQGRDQPQHF
few	.	14	TRBV19	TRBJ1-1	TGTGCCAGTAGTATTCTGGGGGGAAACGCTGAAGCTTTCTTT	CASSILGGNAEAFF
.	.	12	TRBV5-8	TRBJ1-1	TGTGCCAGCAGCGGGCCGGTGTCGGGGGCTTTCTTT	CASSGPVSGAFF
.	.	15	TRBV6-2/TRBV6-3	TRBJ1-4	TGTGCCAGCAGTTACTTCGGCCAGGTGGATGAAAAACTGTTTTTT	CASSYFGQVDEKLFF
.	TRBD2	15	TRBV19	TRBJ2-7	TGTGCCAGTAGTATGGGCGGGAGGGCCCTCTACGAGCAGTACTTC	CASSMGGRALYEQYF